Listed below are T cell receptor beta chains from one sample, sequenced in a study of chemoradiotherapy in HPV16-positive cancers. Only in-frame clones appear in the TCRdb table, and some are missing; sequencing was by immunoSEQ multiplex PCR. The data show roughly 12,000 clones, less than 75% seen once. This sample was gathered from a patient who underwent chemoradiotherapy. Receptor source: a human donor with HPV-associated anogenital cancer. The CDR3 runs from the conserved cysteine through the conserved F or W. D genes are given only for firm matches. Only part of the rows carry a size: once, few, many, or a class if the clone is expanded.

cdr3_aa cdr3_nt v_call d_call j_call clone_size
CASSLFTDTQYF TGTGCCAGCAGCTTGTTTACAGATACGCAGTATTTT TRBV7-2 . TRBJ2-3 .
CASSLLESGEGGYTF TGTGCCAGCAGCTTACTGGAATCGGGGGAGGGCGGCTACACCTTC TRBV7-8 . TRBJ1-2 .
CASSEVGGRETQYF TGTGCCAGCAGTGAAGTGGGGGGGCGAGAGACCCAGTACTTC TRBV6-1 . TRBJ2-5 .
CASSSLGGLAGFQETQYF TGCGCCAGCAGCTCCCTTGGAGGACTAGCGGGGTTCCAAGAGACCCAGTACTTC TRBV5-1 TRBD2 TRBJ2-5 .
CASSKNRGSEQYF TGTGCCAGCAGCAAAAACAGGGGAAGCGAGCAGTACTTC TRBV11-1 TRBD1 TRBJ2-7 .
CASSGGVGNEKLFF TGTGCCAGCAGCGGAGGGGTAGGTAATGAAAAACTGTTTTTT TRBV9 . TRBJ1-4 .
CASSHIGQGRREQYF TGTGCCAGCAGTCATATCGGACAGGGCCGTAGGGAGCAGTACTTC TRBV6-5 TRBD1 TRBJ2-7 few
CASSLIAGAGNVNEQFF TGTGCCAGCAGCCTCATAGCCGGAGCGGGAAATGTAAATGAGCAGTTCTTC TRBV11-1 TRBD2 TRBJ2-1 once
CAWSIQEPQYF TGTGCCTGGAGCATCCAAGAGCCCCAGTACTTC TRBV30 . TRBJ2-5 .
CATSRVAGSRGGSSGANVLTF TGTGCCACCAGCAGAGTAGCAGGCAGCCGAGGCGGGAGCTCTGGGGCCAACGTCCTGACTTTC TRBV15 TRBD2 TRBJ2-6 few
CARSLRTRPNSGANVLTF TGTGCCAGAAGTCTACGGACCCGGCCCAATTCTGGGGCCAACGTCCTGACTTTC TRBV5-3 . TRBJ2-6 .
CASSRQADTQYF TGCGCCAGCAGCCGACAGGCAGATACGCAGTATTTT TRBV4-3 . TRBJ2-3 .
CASSLDGGGYGYTF TGTGCCAGCAGCTTAGATGGGGGCGGGTATGGCTACACCTTC TRBV7-2 . TRBJ1-2 few
CASSFQGLEQYF TGTGCCAGCAGCTTTCAGGGACTCGAGCAGTACTTC TRBV5-4 . TRBJ2-7 .
CASSRDSRQETQYF TGTGCCAGTAGTCGGGACAGTAGACAAGAGACCCAGTACTTC TRBV19 TRBD1 TRBJ2-5 .
CASSEGTGVSENSPLHF TGTGCCAGCAGCGAGGGGACAGGGGTATCAGAGAATTCACCCCTCCACTTT TRBV9 TRBD1 TRBJ1-6 .
CAWNPERTSGNYNEQFF TGTGCCTGGAACCCTGAAAGGACTAGCGGGAACTACAATGAGCAGTTCTTC TRBV30 TRBD2 TRBJ2-1 .
CASSMVDTALSYGYTF TGTGCCAGTAGTATGGTAGACACCGCACTTTCCTATGGCTACACCTTC TRBV19 . TRBJ1-2 .
CASSPGPTGELFF TGTGCCAGCAGCCCTGGGCCGACCGGGGAGCTGTTTTTT TRBV14 . TRBJ2-2 once
CASSEFSQETQYF TGTGCCAGCAGTGAATTCAGCCAAGAGACCCAGTACTTC TRBV25-1 . TRBJ2-5 .